This T cell receptor beta chain was identified in a study of blood T cell repertoires in COVID-19. Produced via immunoSEQ multiplex PCR; TCRdb's table is partial and in-frame only. The sample shows around 300,000 clones, 70% to 90% of them seen only once. This clone appeared once. The V and J ends lost 6 bases and 1 base, in that order; junction bases with no gene match: 4. The CDR3 runs to 14 residues. Germline CDR1 reads SEHNR; CDR2 reads FQNEAQ (reference sequence). This chain links TRBV7-9 with TRBJ2-3; 7 nucleotides align to TRBD1. Sequenced material: peripheral blood. This TCR derives from a woman in her 30s with active or convalescent COVID-19. The CDR3 reads CASRLGTGTDTQYF. In DNA form, the CDR3 reads TGTGCCAGCAGGCTCGGGACAGGCACAGATACGCAGTATTTT. The full variable domain, with the rest looked up from reference TRBV7-9 and TRBJ2-3, is DTGVSQNPRHKITKRGQNVTFRCDPISEHNRLYWYRQTLGQGPEFLTYFQNEAQLEKSRLLSDRFSAERPKGSFSTLEIQRTEQGDSAMYLCASRLGTGTDTQYFGPGTRLTVL.